This TCR beta chain was retrieved from a study of siplizumab effects on memory and regulatory T cells. Trimming stripped 5 bases from V and 0 bases from J, with 7 bases between. Per germline, CDR1 SGHRS and CDR2 YFSETQ. The CDR3 has 13 amino acids. The method was immunoSEQ multiplex PCR; TCRdb's version includes in-frame clones alone and lacks a portion of them. The repertoire includes 65,000 to 70,000 clones, 88% of them detected once, and around 1.6% sits in the top ten. The source of this sequence is a human donor in good health. The sequencing sample was made of Tregs sorted from blood. The chain is built from TRBV5-1 and TRBJ2-3; D not certain. The CDR3 is CASRIGSTDTQYF. CDR3 in DNA: TGCGCCAGCAGAATAGGGAGCACAGATACGCAGTATTTT.